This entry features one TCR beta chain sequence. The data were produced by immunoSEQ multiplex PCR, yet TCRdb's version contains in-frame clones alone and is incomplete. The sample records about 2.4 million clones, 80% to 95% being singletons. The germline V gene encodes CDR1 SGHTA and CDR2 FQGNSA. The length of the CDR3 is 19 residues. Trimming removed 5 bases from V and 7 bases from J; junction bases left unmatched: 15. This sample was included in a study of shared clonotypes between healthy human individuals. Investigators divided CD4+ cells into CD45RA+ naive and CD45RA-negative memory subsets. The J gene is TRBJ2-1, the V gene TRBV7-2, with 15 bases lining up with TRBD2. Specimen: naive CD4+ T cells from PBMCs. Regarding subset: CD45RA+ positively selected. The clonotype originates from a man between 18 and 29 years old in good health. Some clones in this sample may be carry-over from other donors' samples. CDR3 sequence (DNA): TGTGCCAGCAGCCCCGGGACTAGCGGGAGGCCCGGGGGGGGAAATGAGCAGTTCTTC. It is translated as CASSPGTSGRPGGGNEQFF.